This T cell receptor (beta chain) was obtained from a study of graft-versus-host responses after intestinal transplantation. Study outcomes and limitations: Detected in recipient marrow were GvH clones, some of which were first observed in ileum or blood.

Plating combined roughly 200,000 CFSE-labeled responder cells with roughly 200,000 irradiated, violet-dye-labeled stimulator cells. Deletions cut 0 bases from V and 4 bases from J, with 13 bases between. The CDR3 spans 15 residues. Germline CDR1 reads SGDLS; CDR2 reads YYNGEE. Assay used: immunoSEQ multiplex PCR; TCRdb lists only in-frame clones, some missing. The sample lists about 21,000 clones, 50% to 70% occurring once. The sample consisted of alloreactive CD4+ T cells from a mixed lymphocyte reaction culture, taken before intestinal transplant. The subset: CFSE-low proliferating T cells sorted from approximately 6-day pre-transplant mixed lymphocyte reaction (GvH or HvG direction). The V gene is TRBV9, the J gene TRBJ2-5, with TRBD2 as a possible D gene (6 bases). This clonotype was sampled from a human patient who received an intestinal transplant. The CDR3 bases are TGTGCCAGCAGCGTAGGGTCGGGGCGGGGAGAGACCCAGTACTTC. This encodes CASSVGSGRGETQYF.